This T cell receptor (beta chain) was sequenced in a study of molecular identifiers for immune sequencing clone quantification. Findings and limits, study-wide: Clones above 20 RNA copies contained over 97% of effector molecules and under 1% of naive molecules. For highly expanded clones, sizes could be underestimated when identical TCR molecules share a barcode.

The CD8+CD4-CCR7+CD45RA+ phenotype defined the sorted naive CD8 T cells. This clonotype was counted at least ten times. As yet, its antigen is unknown. TCRdb reanalysed the PCR reads using MiXCR and keeps one entry per CDR3 protein. Here the sample spans 250,000 to 400,000 distinct CDR3 sequences, about a fifth being singletons. The V gene's germline CDR1 is SGHDN and CDR2 FVKESK. The V end lost 0 bases, the J end lost 6 bases, and 10 bases lay between the germline ends. The CDR3 runs 14 residues. The V call is TRBV14, the J call TRBJ2-3; D gene unclear. This clonotype originated in a human donor in good health. Some libraries in this study had Jurkat cell RNA spiked in. The sequencing input was naive CD8+ T cells from blood, with Jurkat cell RNA spiked in. As to subset: FACS-sorted CD8+CD4-CCR7+CD45RA+ naive T cells. CDR3 coding DNA: TGTGCCAGCAGCCAAGATCTAGGGTCGGATACGCAGTATTTT. It codes for CASSQDLGSDTQYF.